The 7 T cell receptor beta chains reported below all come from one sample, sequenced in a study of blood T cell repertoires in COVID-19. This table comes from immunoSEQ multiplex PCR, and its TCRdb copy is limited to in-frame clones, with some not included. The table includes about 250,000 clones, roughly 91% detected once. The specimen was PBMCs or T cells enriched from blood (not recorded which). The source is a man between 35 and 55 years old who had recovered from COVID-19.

The CDR3 reads CASSLTPPGGGETQYF. As DNA, the CDR3 is TGTGCCAGCAGCTTAACCCCACCAGGGGGCGGAGAGACCCAGTACTTC. The chain has TRBV7-3 and TRBJ2-5; 8 bases align to TRBD1. V trimming: 0 bases; J trimming: 4 bases; junction bases outside the gene matches: 7. Per the germline V gene, CDR1 is SGHTA and CDR2 is FQGTGA. The CDR3 has 16 amino acids.

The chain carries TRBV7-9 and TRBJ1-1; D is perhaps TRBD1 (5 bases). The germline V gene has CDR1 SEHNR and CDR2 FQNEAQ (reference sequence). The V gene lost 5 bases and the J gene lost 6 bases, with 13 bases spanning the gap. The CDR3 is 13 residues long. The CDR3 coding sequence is TGTGCCAGCAGCCCCGAGGGGAGGGCTGAAGCTTTCTTT. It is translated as CASSPEGRAEAFF.

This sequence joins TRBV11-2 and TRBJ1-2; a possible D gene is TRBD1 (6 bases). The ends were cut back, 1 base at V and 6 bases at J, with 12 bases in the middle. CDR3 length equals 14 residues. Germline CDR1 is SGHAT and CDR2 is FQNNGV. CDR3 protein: CASSLGQAVNGYTF. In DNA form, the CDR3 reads TGTGCCAGCAGCTTAGGACAGGCTGTAAATGGCTACACCTTC.

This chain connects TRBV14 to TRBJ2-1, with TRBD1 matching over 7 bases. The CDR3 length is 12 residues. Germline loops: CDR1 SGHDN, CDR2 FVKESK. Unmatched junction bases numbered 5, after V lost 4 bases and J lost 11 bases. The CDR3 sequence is CASSRGTVQQFF. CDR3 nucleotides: TGTGCCAGCAGCCGGGGGACAGTTCAGCAGTTCTTC.

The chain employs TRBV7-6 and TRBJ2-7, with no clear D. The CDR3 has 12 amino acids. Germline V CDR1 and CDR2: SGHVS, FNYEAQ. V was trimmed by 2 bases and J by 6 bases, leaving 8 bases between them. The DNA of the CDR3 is TGTGCCAGCAGCTTATTCGCCAGCGAGCAGTACTTC. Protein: CASSLFASEQYF.

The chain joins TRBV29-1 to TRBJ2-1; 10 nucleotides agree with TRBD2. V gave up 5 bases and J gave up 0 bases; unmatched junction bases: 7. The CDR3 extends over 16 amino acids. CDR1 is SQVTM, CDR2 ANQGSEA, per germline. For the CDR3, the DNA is TGCAGCGTTACTGGGACTAGCGAGAGCTCCTACAATGAGCAGTTCTTC. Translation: CSVTGTSESSYNEQFF.

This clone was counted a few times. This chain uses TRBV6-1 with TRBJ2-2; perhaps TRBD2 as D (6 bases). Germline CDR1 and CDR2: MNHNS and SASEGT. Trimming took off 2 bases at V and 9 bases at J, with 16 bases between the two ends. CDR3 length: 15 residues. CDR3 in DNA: TGTGCCAGCAGTGAATCCCCTTTTGCGGGACGGGAGCTGTTTTTT. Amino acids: CASSESPFAGRELFF.